The clone carrying this T cell receptor beta chain was counted only a few times. This specimen belongs to a study of OX40 agonist ivuxolimab in advanced cancers. Profiling relied on immunoSEQ multiplex PCR, and the TCRdb table lists in-frame clones only, not all of them. The sample has over 15,000 clones; roughly 74% are singletons. The germline V gene encodes CDR1 SGHRS and CDR2 YFSETQ. V shed 1 base and J shed 8 bases, with 13 bases lying between them. This CDR3 is 14 amino acids long. The specimen was CD4+ or CD8+ T cells sorted from blood, collected in a trial of the OX40 agonist ivuxolimab. This TCR came from an adult with an advanced solid tumor such as melanoma, head and neck, liver or kidney cancer. The rearrangement joins TRBV5-1 to TRBJ2-1; a weak D match, TRBD1 (6 bases). Written as DNA, the CDR3 is TGCGCCAGCAGCTTGTTACAGGGACGGGATGAGCAGTTCTTC. Its translation is CASSLLQGRDEQFF.